A single T cell receptor beta chain is shown here with its context. No cognate antigen has been identified for it. Per-base quality was not reported, and no clone a single base away is much larger than it. In the prospective study, participants were about 18 to 100 years old, resided in about 25 geographic areas of the United States, and were enrolled through a virtual design. To assign participants to cohorts, the prospective study relied on clinical history that participants themselves reported in a screening survey and a study questionnaire. Recovered participants in ImmuneRACE Cohort 3 were defined by two consecutive negative NP/OP PCR tests, clearance by a healthcare professional, or resolution of symptoms. Each participant in the prospective study had whole blood, serum and a nasopharyngeal or oropharyngeal swab collected by mobile phlebotomists. Additional blood draws and questionnaires over an approximately 2-month period could optionally be provided by prospective study participants. Before DNA extraction, prospective study blood samples were shipped either frozen or at room temperature.

These data belong to a study of blood T cell repertoires in COVID-19 (TCRdb year 2020). Some background on the complete study: Collaborator samples came from the United States, Italy and Spain and covered acute and convalescent phases of COVID-19. Where available, HLA class I and class II types were taken from metadata supplied by the sample provider and were not determined by assay-based typing. The repertoires were released in a freely available public database intended as a resource for research on the immune response to SARS-CoV-2. Nearly every sample came with metadata listing a de-identified subject ID, COVID-19 status, age in years and sex. Deeply sampled blood TCRbeta repertoires from subjects exposed to, actively infected with, or recovered from COVID-19 were included in the dataset. Samples came from the ongoing ImmuneRACE study (first 160 participants) plus 1,254 subjects from 6 global collaborators. The prospective study material was composed of cDNA or gDNA derived from T cells, B-cell-depleted T cells, or PBMCs.

The germline V gene specifies SGHRS as CDR1 and YFSETQ as CDR2. Ends trimmed: V by 1 base, J by 7 bases; bases unmatched to a gene: 1. Its CDR3 holds 13 amino acids, cysteine through phenylalanine. The kept DNA is CDR3 alone, 39 bases in frame from the first base. TCRbeta CDR3 regions were amplified from genomic DNA using the immunoSEQ Assay, a bias-controlled multiplex PCR. In the authors' own workflow: Within the assay, amplification of reference gene primers was used to estimate how many nucleated cells each sample contained. To quantify the absolute abundance of each unique TCRbeta CDR3 rearrangement, sequence reads were collapsed and filtered. For each sample, productive Simpson clonality was calculated as the square root of Simpson's diversity index across productive rearrangements. TCRdb limited this immuneACCESS table to in-frame rearrangements with V and J called. A share of clones is missing; checked studies link under half to unresolved V genes, and the rest is unexplained. V and J calls and clone size are copied from that table; D and trimming were computed from the DNA. For this sample there are 330,000 or so clones; 80% to 90% appear just once. The biggest ten clones account for around 5% of the sample.

The research as a whole found: How much clinical and demographic metadata was included differed by source and by participant, and the metadata was provided uncurated.

The sample comprised PBMCs or T cells enriched from blood (not recorded which). This receptor was taken from a young man who had recovered from COVID-19. This chain is built from TRBV5-1 and TRBJ2-2; 7 of the junction bases match TRBD2. The CDR3 protein: CASSLSGGGELFF. The DNA is as follows: TGCGCCAGCAGCTTGTCGGGGGGCGGGGAGCTGTTTTTT.